This entry describes one T cell receptor beta chain. The data stem from a study of blood T cell repertoires in COVID-19. Profiled with immunoSEQ multiplex PCR; TCRdb holds only in-frame clones, not every one. This sample has 350,000 to 450,000 clones, with about 89% found just once. Participants were aged about 18 to 89 years from 20 to 30 US areas. Clinical history reported by participants formed the basis on which cohorts were assigned. A COVID-19 case had been met by exposed participants during the 2 weeks before study entry. The origin of this receptor is a woman in her thirties or forties who had been exposed to COVID-19. Sequencing was carried out using PBMCs or T cells enriched from blood (not recorded which).

In DNA, the CDR3 is TGTGCCAGTAGTATTGGGACAGGGGGTAATGAGCAGTTCTTC. Protein product: CASSIGTGGNEQFF. The chain combines TRBV19 with TRBJ2-1, with TRBD1 identical over 11 bases. From germline, CDR1 is LNHDA and CDR2 SQIVND (reference sequence). This CDR3 region has 14 residues. The J segment lost 7 bases and the V segment lost 3 bases, leaving 2 bases of the junction unmatched.